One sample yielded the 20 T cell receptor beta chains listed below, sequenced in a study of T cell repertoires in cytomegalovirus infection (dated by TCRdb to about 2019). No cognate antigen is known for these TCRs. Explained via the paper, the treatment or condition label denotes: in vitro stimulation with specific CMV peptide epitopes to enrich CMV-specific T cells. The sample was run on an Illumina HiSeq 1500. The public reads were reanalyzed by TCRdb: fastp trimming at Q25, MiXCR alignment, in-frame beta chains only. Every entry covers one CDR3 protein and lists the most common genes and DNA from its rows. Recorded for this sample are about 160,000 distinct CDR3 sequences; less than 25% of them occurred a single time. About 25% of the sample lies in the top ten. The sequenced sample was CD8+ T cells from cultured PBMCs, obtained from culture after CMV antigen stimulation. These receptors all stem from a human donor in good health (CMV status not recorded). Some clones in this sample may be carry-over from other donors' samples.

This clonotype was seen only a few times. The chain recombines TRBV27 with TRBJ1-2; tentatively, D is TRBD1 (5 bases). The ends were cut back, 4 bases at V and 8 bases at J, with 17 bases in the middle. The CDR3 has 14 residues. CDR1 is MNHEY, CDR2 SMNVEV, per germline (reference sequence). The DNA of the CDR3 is TGTGCCAGCAGTTCCTCAGGGTTAGGTAACGGCTACACCTTC. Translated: CASSSSGLGNGYTF.

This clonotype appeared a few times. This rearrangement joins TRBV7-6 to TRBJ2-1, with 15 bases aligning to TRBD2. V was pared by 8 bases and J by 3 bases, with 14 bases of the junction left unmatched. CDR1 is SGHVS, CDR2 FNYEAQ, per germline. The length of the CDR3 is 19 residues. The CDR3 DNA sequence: TGTGCCAGCGGCCCAAACCCTTGGACTAGCGGGAGGGACTACAATGAGCAGTTCTTC. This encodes CASGPNPWTSGRDYNEQFF.

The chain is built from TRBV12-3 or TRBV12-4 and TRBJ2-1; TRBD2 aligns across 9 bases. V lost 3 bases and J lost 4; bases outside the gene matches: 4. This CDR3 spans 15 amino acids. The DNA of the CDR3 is TGTGCCAGCAGTTTGCGGGGGGGCCTGTACAATGAGCAGTTCTTC. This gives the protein CASSLRGGLYNEQFF.

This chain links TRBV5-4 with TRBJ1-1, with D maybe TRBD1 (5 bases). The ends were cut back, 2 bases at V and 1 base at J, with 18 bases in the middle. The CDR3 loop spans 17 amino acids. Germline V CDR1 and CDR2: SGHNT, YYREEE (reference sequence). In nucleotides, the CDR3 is TGTGCCAGCAGCTTTACAGGCATACCTCCTCCGAACACTGAAGCTTTCTTT. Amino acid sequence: CASSFTGIPPPNTEAFF.

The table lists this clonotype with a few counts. In DNA form, the CDR3 reads TGTGCCAGCAGTTACGGGACCACCAATGAGCAGTTCTTC. Its translation: CASSYGTTNEQFF. This sequence joins TRBV27 and TRBJ2-1; possibly TRBD1 or TRBD2 for D (5 bases each). V gave up 4 bases and J gave up 6 bases, with 10 bases separating them. Germline CDR1 is MNHEY and CDR2 is SMNVEV (reference sequence). CDR3 length equals 13 residues.

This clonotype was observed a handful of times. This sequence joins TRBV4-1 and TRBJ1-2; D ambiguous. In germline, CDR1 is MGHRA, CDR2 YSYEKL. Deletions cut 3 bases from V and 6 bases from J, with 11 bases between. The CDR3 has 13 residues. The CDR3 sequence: CASSHINSDGYTF. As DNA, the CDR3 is TGCGCCAGCAGCCATATCAACTCGGATGGCTACACCTTC.

In DNA, the CDR3 is TGCGCCAGCAGCCAAGATCACGGTGACACTGAAGCTTTCTTT. Translating gives CASSQDHGDTEAFF. V usage is TRBV4-1 and J usage is TRBJ1-1; D not resolved. This CDR3 has 14 amino acids. The V gene lost 0 bases and the J gene lost 3 bases, with 8 bases spanning the gap. Germline V CDR1 and CDR2: MGHRA, YSYEKL.

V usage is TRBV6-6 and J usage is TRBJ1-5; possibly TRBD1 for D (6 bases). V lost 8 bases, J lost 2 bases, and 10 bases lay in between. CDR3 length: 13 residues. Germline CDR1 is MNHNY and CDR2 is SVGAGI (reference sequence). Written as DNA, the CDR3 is TGTGCCAGCGCAGGGGCCGGCAATCAGCCCCAGCATTTT. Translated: CASAGAGNQPQHF.

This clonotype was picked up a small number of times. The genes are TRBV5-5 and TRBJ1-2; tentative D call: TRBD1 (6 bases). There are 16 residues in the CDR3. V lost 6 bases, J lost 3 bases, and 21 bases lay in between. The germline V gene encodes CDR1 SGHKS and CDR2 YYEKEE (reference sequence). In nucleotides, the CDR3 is TGTGCCAGCACTACGGAGGAGTGGACAGCATACTATGGCTACACCTTC. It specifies CASTTEEWTAYYGYTF. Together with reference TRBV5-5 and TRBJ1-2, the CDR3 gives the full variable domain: DAGVTQSPTHLIKTRGQQVTLRCSPISGHKSVSWYQQVLGQGPQFIFQYYEKEERGRGNFPDRFSARQFPNYSSELNVNALLLGDSALYLCASTTEEWTAYYGYTFGSGTRLTVV.

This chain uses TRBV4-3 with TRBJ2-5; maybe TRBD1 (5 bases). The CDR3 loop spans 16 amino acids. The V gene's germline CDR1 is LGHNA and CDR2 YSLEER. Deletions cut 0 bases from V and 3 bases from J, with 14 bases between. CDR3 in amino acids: CASSQDWPETEETQYF. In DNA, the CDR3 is TGCGCCAGCAGCCAAGATTGGCCTGAGACAGAAGAGACCCAGTACTTC.

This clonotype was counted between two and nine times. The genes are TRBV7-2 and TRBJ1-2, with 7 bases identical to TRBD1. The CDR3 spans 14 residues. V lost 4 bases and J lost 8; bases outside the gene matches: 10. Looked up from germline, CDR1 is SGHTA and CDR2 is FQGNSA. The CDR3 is CASSSSGTASGYTF. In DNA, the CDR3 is TGTGCCAGCAGCTCCTCCGGGACAGCCTCGGGCTACACCTTC.

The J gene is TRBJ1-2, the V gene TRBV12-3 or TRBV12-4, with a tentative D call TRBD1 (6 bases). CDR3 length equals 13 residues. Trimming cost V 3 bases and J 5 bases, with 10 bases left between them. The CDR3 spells CASSFGQWYGYTF. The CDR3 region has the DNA TGTGCCAGCAGTTTTGGACAGTGGTATGGCTACACCTTC.

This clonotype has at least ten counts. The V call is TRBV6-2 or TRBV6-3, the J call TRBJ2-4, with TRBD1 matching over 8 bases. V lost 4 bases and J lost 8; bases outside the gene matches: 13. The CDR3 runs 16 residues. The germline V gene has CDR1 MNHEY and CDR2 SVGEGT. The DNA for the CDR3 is TGTGCCAGCAGTTCCACCCTTGACAGGGGAGATGACATTCAGTACTTC. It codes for CASSSTLDRGDDIQYF.

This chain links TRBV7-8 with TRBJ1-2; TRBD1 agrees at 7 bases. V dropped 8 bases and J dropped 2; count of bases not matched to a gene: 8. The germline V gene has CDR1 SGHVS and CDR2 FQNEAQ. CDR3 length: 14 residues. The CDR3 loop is CASSFQGGNYGYTF. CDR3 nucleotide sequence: TGTGCCAGCTCGTTTCAGGGGGGGAACTATGGCTACACCTTC.

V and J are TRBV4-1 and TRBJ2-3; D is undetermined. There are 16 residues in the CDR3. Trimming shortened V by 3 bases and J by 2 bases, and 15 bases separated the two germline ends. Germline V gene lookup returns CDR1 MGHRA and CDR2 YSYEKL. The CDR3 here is CASSQATVTNTDTQYF. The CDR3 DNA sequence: TGCGCCAGCAGCCAGGCTACAGTTACCAACACAGATACGCAGTATTTT.

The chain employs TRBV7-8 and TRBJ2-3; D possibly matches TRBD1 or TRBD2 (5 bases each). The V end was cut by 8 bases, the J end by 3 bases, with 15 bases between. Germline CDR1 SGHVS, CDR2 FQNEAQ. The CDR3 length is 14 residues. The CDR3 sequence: CASVPGRWTDTQYF. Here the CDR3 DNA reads TGTGCCAGCGTTCCGGGACGGTGGACAGATACGCAGTATTTT. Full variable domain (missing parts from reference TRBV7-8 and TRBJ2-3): GAGVSQSPRYKVAKRGQDVALRCDPISGHVSLFWYQQALGQGPEFLTYFQNEAQLDKSGLPSDRFFAERPEGSVSTLKIQRTQQEDSAVYLCASVPGRWTDTQYFGPGTRLTVL.

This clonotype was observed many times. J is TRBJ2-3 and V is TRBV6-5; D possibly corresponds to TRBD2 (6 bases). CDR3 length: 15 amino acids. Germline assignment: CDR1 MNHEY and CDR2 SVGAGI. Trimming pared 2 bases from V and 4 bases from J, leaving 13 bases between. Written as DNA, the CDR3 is TGTGCCAGCAGTTACGGACGGGGGAACCCAGATACGCAGTATTTT. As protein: CASSYGRGNPDTQYF.

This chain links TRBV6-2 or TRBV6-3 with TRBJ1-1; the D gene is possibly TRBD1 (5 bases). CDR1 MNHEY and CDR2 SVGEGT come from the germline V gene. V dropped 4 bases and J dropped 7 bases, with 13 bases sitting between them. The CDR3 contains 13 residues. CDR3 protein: CASSSSGVIEAFF. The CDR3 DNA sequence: TGTGCCAGCAGTTCCTCGGGGGTTATTGAAGCTTTCTTT.

CDR3: CAISESIVVNGETQYF. CDR3 sequence (DNA): TGTGCCATCAGTGAGTCGATCGTTGTCAATGGGGAGACCCAGTACTTC. The rearrangement uses TRBV10-3 and TRBJ2-5, with D uncertain. Germline CDR1 reads ENHRY; CDR2 reads SYGVKD. The CDR3 has 16 amino acids. V lost 0 bases and J lost 5, with 16 bases in between.

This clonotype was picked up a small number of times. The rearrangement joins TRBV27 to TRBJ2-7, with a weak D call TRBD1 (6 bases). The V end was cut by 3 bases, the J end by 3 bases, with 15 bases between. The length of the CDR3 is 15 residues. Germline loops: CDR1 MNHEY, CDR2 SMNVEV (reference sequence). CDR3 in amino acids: CASSFLQGKDYEQYF. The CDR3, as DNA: TGTGCCAGCAGTTTTCTTCAGGGGAAAGACTACGAGCAGTACTTC.